Only a few counts were recorded for the clone carrying this T cell receptor beta chain. This entry belongs to a study of blood T cell repertoires in COVID-19. Original data processing: For nucleated cells, counts were estimated from reference gene primer amplification. Clones were read by immunoSEQ multiplex PCR, and TCRdb kept only the in-frame ones, dropping some. D and trimming come from the DNA, and the V and J calls and clone size come from that table. Among around 120,000 clones, roughly 79% were seen once, and the ten largest hold roughly 25%. This CDR3 is 16 amino acids long. V shed 6 bases and J 6 bases; nucleotides not matched to a gene: 11. Germline loops: CDR1 SGHRS, CDR2 YFSETQ.

Source material: peripheral blood. The J gene is TRBJ2-4, the V gene TRBV5-1; 11 bases are shared with TRBD2. The clonotype was recovered from a human donor in a cohort sampled during active COVID-19. This chain's CDR3 is CASNGAGTSGINIQYF. The CDR3 DNA reads TGCGCCAGCAATGGAGCTGGGACTAGCGGAATAAACATTCAGTACTTC.